This TCR beta chain was sequenced in a study of metastatic and nonmetastatic thyroid tumors. Overall study context: The study looked at repertoires side by side in blood and in tumor or nodule tissue from malignant and benign thyroid patients.

On this clone itself: The antigen remains unidentified.

Overall study findings and caveats: Within blood and tumor, benign nodules reportedly had significantly lower TCR beta diversity than malignant thyroid tumors did.

The entire patient cohort was treatment-naive prior to thyroid surgery. With 6 bases removed from V and 8 bases from J, the gap between germline ends came to 17 bases. Looked up from germline, CDR1 is DFQATT and CDR2 is SNEGSKA (reference sequence). CDR3 length: 13 amino acids. Original methodology: A classifier of distant metastasis in papillary thyroid cancer was built from CDR3 differences (across clinicopathological groups). MiXCR was used by TCRdb to re-call the PCR reads. The V and J calls and clone size come from TCRdb's table, not from the authors' own analysis. The data contain about 21,000 clones, 11% of them seen just once; the ten biggest clones take up around 7.3%.

Material: blood. The rearrangement links TRBV20-1 to TRBJ2-1; weak D call: TRBD2 (5 bases). This sequence was found in a female donor with papillary thyroid cancer or a benign thyroid nodule (not recorded which). Some clones in this sample may be carry-over from other donors' samples. In nucleotides, the CDR3 is TGCAGTGCCGGGTCTCTAGCTTGGGATGAGCAGTTCTTC. This codes for CSAGSLAWDEQFF.